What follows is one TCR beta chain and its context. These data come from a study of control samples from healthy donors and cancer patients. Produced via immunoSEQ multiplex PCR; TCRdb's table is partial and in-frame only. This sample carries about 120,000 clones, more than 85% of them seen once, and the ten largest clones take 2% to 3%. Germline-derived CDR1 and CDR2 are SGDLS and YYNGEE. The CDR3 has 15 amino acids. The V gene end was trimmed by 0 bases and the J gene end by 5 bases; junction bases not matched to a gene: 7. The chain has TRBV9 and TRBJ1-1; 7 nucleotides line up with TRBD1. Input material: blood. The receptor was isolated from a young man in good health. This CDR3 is CASSVDEGGQTEAFF. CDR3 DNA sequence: TGTGCCAGCAGCGTAGATGAGGGGGGACAGACTGAAGCTTTCTTT. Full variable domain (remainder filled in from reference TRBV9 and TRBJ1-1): DSGVTQTPKHLITATGQRVTLRCSPRSGDLSVYWYQQSLDQGLQFLIQYYNGEERAKGNILERFSAQQFPDLHSELNLSSLELGDSALYFCASSVDEGGQTEAFFGQGTRLTVV.